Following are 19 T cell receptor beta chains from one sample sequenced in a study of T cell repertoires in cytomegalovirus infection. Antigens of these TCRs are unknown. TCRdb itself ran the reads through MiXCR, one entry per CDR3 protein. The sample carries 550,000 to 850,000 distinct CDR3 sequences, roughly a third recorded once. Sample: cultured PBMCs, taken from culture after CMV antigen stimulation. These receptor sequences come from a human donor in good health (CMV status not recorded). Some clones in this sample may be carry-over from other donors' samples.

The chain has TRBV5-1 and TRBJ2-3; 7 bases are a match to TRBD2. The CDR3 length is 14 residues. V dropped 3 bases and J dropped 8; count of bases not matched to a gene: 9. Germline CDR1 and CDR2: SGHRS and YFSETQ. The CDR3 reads CASSSETSLSTQYF. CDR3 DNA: TGCGCCAGCAGCTCGGAGACTAGCTTGTCTACGCAGTATTTT.

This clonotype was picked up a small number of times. The CDR3 DNA reads TGTGCCAGCAGTTCCCCCGCCCAGGGAAGAGGGAACACTGAAGCTTTCTTT. As protein: CASSSPAQGRGNTEAFF. This chain joins TRBV6-1 and TRBJ1-1, with a weak D call TRBD1 (5 bases). This CDR3 has 17 amino acids. Germline CDR1 MNHNS, CDR2 SASEGT. Trimming took 5 bases from V and 1 from J, leaving 20 bases between them.

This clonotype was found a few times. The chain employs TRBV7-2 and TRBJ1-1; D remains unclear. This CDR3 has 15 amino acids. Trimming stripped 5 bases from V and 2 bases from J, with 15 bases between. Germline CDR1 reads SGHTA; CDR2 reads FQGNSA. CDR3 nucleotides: TGTGCCAGCAGCCCGCGTCTGAACAGCAACACTGAAGCTTTCTTT. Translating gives CASSPRLNSNTEAFF.

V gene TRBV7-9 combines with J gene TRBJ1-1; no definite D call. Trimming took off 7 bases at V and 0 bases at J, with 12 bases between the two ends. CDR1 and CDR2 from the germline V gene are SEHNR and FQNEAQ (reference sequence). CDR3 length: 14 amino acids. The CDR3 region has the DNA TGTGCCAGCACCTTTGCCGGGTTGAACACTGAAGCTTTCTTT. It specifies CASTFAGLNTEAFF.

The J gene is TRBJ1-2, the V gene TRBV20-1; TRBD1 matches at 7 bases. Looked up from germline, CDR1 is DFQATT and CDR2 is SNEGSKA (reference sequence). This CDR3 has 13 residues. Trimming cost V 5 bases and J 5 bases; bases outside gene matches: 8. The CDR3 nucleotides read TGCAGTGCTCCCCGGGACAGCCTTTATGGCTACACCTTC. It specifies CSAPRDSLYGYTF.

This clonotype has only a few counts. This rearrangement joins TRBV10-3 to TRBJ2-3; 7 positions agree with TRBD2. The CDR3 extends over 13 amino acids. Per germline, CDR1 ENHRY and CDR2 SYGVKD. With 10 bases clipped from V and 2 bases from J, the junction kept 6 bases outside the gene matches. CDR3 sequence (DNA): TGTGCCACAACTAGCGCGAACACAGATACGCAGTATTTT. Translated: CATTSANTDTQYF.

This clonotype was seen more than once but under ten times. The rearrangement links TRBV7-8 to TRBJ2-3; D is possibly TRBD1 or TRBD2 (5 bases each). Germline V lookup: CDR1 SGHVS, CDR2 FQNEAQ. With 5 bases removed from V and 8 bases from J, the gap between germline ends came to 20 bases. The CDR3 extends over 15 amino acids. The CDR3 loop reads CASSQSLARDGTQYF. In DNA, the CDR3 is TGTGCCAGCAGCCAGTCCCTGGCCCGGGACGGTACGCAGTATTTT.

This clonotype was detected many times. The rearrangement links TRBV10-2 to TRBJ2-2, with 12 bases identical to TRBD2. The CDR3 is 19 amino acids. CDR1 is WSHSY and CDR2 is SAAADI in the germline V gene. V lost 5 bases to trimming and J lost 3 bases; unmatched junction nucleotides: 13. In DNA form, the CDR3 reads TGCGCCAGCAGTACAAACGTTCCCGGACTAGCGGGGTACACCGGGGAGCTGTTTTTT. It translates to CASSTNVPGLAGYTGELFF.

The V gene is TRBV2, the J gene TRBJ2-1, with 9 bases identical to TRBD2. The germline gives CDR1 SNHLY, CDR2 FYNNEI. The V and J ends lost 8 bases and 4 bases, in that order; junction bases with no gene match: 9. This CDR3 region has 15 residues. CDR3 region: CASVLREGKYNEQFF. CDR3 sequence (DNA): TGTGCCAGCGTTCTGCGGGAGGGGAAATACAATGAGCAGTTCTTC.

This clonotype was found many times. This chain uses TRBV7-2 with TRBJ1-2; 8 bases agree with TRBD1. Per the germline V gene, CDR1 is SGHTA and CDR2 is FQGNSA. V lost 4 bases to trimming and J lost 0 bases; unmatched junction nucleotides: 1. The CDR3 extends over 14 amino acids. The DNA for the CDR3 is TGTGCCAGCAGCTCAGGGGGCGCTAACTATGGCTACACCTTC. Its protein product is CASSSGGANYGYTF.

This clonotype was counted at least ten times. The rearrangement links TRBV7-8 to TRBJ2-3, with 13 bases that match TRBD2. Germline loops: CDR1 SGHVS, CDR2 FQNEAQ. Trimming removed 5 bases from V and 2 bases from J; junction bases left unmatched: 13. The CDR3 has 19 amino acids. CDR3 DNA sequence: TGTGCCAGCAGCAGTTACACTGGACTAGCGGGAGTTTACACAGATACGCAGTATTTT. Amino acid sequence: CASSSYTGLAGVYTDTQYF.

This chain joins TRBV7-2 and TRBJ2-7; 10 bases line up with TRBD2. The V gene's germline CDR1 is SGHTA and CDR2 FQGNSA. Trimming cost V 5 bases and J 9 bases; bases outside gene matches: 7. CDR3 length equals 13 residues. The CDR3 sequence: CASSPEVAGGQYF. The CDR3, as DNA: TGTGCCAGCAGCCCAGAGGTAGCGGGGGGGCAGTACTTC.

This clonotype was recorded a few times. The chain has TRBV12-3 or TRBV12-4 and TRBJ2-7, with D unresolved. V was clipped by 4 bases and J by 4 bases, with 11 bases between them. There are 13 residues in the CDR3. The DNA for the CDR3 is TGTGCCAGCAGTTATGCCCCCCATTACGAGCAGTACTTC. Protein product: CASSYAPHYEQYF.

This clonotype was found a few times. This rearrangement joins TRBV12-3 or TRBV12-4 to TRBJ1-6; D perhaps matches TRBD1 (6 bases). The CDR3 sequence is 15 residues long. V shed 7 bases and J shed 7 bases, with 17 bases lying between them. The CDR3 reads CASTLDLRGNSPLHF. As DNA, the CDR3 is TGTGCCAGCACCCTTGACCTCAGGGGAAATTCACCCCTCCACTTT.

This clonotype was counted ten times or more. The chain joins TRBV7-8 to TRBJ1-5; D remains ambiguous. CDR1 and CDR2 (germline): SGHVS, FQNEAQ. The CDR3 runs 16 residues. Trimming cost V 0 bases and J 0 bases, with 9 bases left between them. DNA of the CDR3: TGTGCCAGCAGCTTAGCGCCCGTTTATAGCAATCAGCCCCAGCATTTT. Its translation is CASSLAPVYSNQPQHF.

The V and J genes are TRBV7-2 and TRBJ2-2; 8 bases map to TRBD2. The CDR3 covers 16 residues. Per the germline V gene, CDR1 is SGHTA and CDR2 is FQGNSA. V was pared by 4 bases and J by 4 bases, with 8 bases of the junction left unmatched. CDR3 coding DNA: TGTGCCAGCAGCTCCCCGGGACTAGAGGGCACCGGGGAGCTGTTTTTT. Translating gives CASSSPGLEGTGELFF.

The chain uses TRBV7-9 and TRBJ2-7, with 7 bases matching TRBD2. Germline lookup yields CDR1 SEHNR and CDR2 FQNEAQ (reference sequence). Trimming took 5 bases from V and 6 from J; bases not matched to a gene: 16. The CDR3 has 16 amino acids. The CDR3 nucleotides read TGTGCCAGCAGCCCTCCGGGGGGAGCAAGAGAGGTCGAGCAGTACTTC. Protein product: CASSPPGGAREVEQYF.

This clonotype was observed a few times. The CDR3 reads CSARDRQGEKLFF. In DNA, the CDR3 is TGCAGTGCTAGAGATCGACAGGGTGAAAAACTGTTTTTT. V is TRBV20-1 and J is TRBJ1-4; 7 bases fit TRBD1. Germline V gene data show CDR1 as DFQATT and CDR2 as SNEGSKA (reference sequence). The J segment lost 7 bases and the V segment lost 0 bases, leaving 2 bases of the junction unmatched. The CDR3 spans 13 residues.

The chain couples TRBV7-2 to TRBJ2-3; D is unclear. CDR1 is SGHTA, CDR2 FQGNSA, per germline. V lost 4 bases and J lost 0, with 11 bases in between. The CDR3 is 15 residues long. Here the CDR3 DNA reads TGTGCCAGCAGCTCACTGTTCTCTAGCACAGATACGCAGTATTTT. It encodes CASSSLFSSTDTQYF. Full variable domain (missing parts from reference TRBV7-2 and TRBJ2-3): GAGVSQSPSNKVTEKGKDVELRCDPISGHTALYWYRQSLGQGLEFLIYFQGNSAPDKSGLPSDRFSAERTGGSVSTLTIQRTQQEDSAVYLCASSSLFSSTDTQYFGPGTRLTVL.